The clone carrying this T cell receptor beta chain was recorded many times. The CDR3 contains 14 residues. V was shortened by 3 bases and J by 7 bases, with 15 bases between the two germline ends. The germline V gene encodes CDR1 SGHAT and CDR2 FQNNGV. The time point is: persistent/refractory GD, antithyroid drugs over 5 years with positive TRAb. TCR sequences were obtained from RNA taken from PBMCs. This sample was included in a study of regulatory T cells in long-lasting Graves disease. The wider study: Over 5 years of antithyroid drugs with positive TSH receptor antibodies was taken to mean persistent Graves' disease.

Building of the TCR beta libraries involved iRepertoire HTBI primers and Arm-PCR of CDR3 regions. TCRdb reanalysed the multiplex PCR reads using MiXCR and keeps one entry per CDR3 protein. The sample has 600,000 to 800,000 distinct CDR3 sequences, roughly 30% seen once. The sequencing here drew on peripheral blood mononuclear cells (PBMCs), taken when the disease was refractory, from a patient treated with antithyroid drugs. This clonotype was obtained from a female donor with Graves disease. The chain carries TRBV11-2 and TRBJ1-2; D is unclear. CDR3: CASSFSGDSLGYTF. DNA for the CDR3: TGTGCCAGCAGCTTCAGTGGGGATTCGCTTGGCTACACCTTC.